Each of the 4 T cell receptor beta chains below was sequenced from the same sample in a study of CD8+CD57+ T cells in acquired aplastic anemia. It was genomic DNA that served as the template for profiling TCR beta VDJ and CDR3. TCRdb re-derived calls from the reads in MiXCR, one entry per CDR3 protein. Here the sample spans fewer than 250,000 distinct CDR3 sequences, about half being singletons. Sequenced material: sorted CD4+, CD8+, or CD8+CD57+ T cells (not recorded which) from PBMCs. The receptors originated from a human donor in good health, serving as a control.

The chain uses TRBV15 and TRBJ2-1; TRBD2 aligns across 10 bases. This CDR3 is built from 16 residues. Unmatched junction bases numbered 9, after V lost 3 bases and J lost 7 bases. Germline CDR1 LNHNV, CDR2 YYDKDF (reference sequence). The CDR3 protein is CATSSLSAGGGNEQFF. The CDR3 nucleotides are TGTGCCACCAGCAGCTTGTCAGCGGGGGGGGGAAATGAGCAGTTCTTC.

The CDR3 DNA is TGTGCCAGTAGTATCGTGAGGGCGGCTAGCACAGATACGCAGTATTTT. Protein: CASSIVRAASTDTQYF. The chain is built from TRBV19 and TRBJ2-3; D is possibly TRBD2 (5 bases). Trimming removed 3 bases at V and 0 bases at J, with 13 bases between. The CDR3 is made up of 16 amino acids. CDR1 and CDR2 (germline): LNHDA, SQIVND (reference sequence).

The V call is TRBV25-1, the J call TRBJ2-7; 7 positions agree with TRBD2. With 2 bases clipped from V and 3 bases from J, the junction kept 13 bases outside the gene matches. The germline gives CDR1 MGHDK, CDR2 SYGVNS. The CDR3 is 17 residues long. The CDR3 sequence is CASSELEGGSGYYEQYF. DNA for the CDR3: TGTGCCAGCAGTGAACTAGAGGGAGGGTCGGGCTACTACGAGCAGTACTTC.

The chain employs TRBV7-2 and TRBJ2-1, with 7 bases matching TRBD1. The CDR3 is 14 residues long. Per germline, CDR1 SGHTA and CDR2 FQGNSA. The J segment lost 4 bases and the V segment lost 5 bases, leaving 5 bases of the junction unmatched. CDR3 in DNA: TGTGCCAGCAGCGTGGGGACAGAGTACAATGAGCAGTTCTTC. Residues: CASSVGTEYNEQFF.